The 28 T cell receptor beta chains in this list originate from one sample, sequenced in a study of T cells in Graves' hyperthyroidism and ophthalmopathy (dated by TCRdb to between 2019 and 2020). Library preparation was by multiplex PCR. These reads were obtained on an Illumina HiSeq 2000. TCR beta CDR3 regions were amplified from RNA transcripts. A first-round RT-PCR of the TCR CDR3 used the HTBI primer set with the Qiagen OneStep RT-PCR kit. TCRdb reworked the public reads: Q25 trimming with fastp, MiXCR clone assembly, productive beta chains retained. Every CDR3 protein is listed once, alongside the most common genes and DNA of its rows. The sample table records 300,000 to 450,000 distinct CDR3 sequences; 15% to 19% of these occur just once. The top ten clones comprise roughly 26% of the sample. Sequencing input: blood. Every receptor here comes from a woman between 18 and 30 years old with Graves' hyperthyroidism that later progressed to Graves' ophthalmopathy.

This clonotype was recorded many times. The CDR3 here is CSARDLLGGRRLVDYGYTF. CDR3 sequence (DNA): TGCAGTGCTAGAGATCTTCTGGGGGGACGGAGGCTAGTTGACTATGGCTACACCTTC. The V call is TRBV20-1, the J call TRBJ1-2; tentative D call: TRBD1 (5 bases). CDR3 length: 19 amino acids. Between the trimmed V and J ends, which lost 0 bases and 3 bases, there was a span of 26 bases. Germline V lookup: CDR1 DFQATT, CDR2 SNEGSKA (reference sequence).

A few counts support this clonotype. The genes are TRBV4-1 and TRBJ2-4, with 13 bases identical to TRBD2. The junction had 5 bases not matched to a gene; V was cut back by 4 bases and J by 5 bases. Germline CDR1 is MGHRA and CDR2 is YSYEKL. The CDR3 runs to 16 residues. DNA of the CDR3: TGCGCCAGCAGCCCGGGACTAGCGGGATCCCAAAACATTCAGTACTTC. It codes for CASSPGLAGSQNIQYF.

This clonotype was found many times. The rearrangement links TRBV20-1 to TRBJ1-6; possibly TRBD1 for D (6 bases). Looked up from germline, CDR1 is DFQATT and CDR2 is SNEGSKA (reference sequence). The CDR3 totals 14 residues. Trimming pared 3 bases from V and 7 bases from J, leaving 13 bases between. In nucleotides, the CDR3 is TGCAGTGCTAGTTTGGGGGCGCGGAATTCACCCCTCCACTTT. It encodes CSASLGARNSPLHF.

The gene calls are TRBV7-9 and TRBJ2-1; no clear D. The CDR3 has 14 residues. Trimming shortened V by 1 base and J by 3 bases, and 7 bases separated the two germline ends. Germline V lookup: CDR1 SEHNR, CDR2 FQNEAQ (reference sequence). The CDR3 DNA is TGTGCCAGCAGCTTAGGTTCGTACTACAATGAGCAGTTCTTC. Translating gives CASSLGSYYNEQFF.

This clonotype was seen at least ten times. This sequence joins TRBV28 and TRBJ2-1; the D is unclear. CDR1 and CDR2 from the germline V gene are MDHEN and SYDVKM. The CDR3 has 14 residues. V lost 6 bases and J 4 bases, leaving 13 bases between the germline ends. CDR3 coding DNA: TGTGCCAGCAGCCAAAACGTTTTTTACAATGAGCAGTTCTTC. It is translated as CASSQNVFYNEQFF.

The chain has TRBV28 and TRBJ2-3; 15 bases align to TRBD2. J lost 3 bases, V lost 6 bases, and 10 bases had no gene match. CDR1 is MDHEN and CDR2 is SYDVKM in the germline V gene. There are 18 residues in the CDR3. The CDR3 is CASRPGLAGGPSTDTQYF. CDR3 bases: TGTGCCAGCAGGCCAGGACTAGCGGGAGGGCCCAGTACAGATACGCAGTATTTT.

This clonotype was seen only a few times. At one end, the junction sequence differs from germline, possibly due to a read error. This chain uses TRBV29-1 with TRBJ2-3; the D gene is possibly TRBD2 (6 bases). The V gene's germline CDR1 is SQVTM and CDR2 ANQGSEA. The CDR3 totals 14 residues. CDR3 region: CSVAVSGVTGTQYF. CDR3 DNA sequence: TGCAGCGTTGCAGTATCGGGAGTCACAGGTACGCAGTATTTT.

This clonotype was seen ten or more times. J is TRBJ2-7 and V is TRBV28, with 8 bases identical to TRBD1. The CDR3 is 15 amino acids. Germline lookup yields CDR1 MDHEN and CDR2 SYDVKM. V gave up 1 base and J gave up 4 bases; unmatched junction bases: 6. The CDR3 DNA follows: TGTGCCAGCAGTTTATTTCCCGGACAGGGATACGAGCAGTACTTC. Translating gives CASSLFPGQGYEQYF. The full variable domain, completed using reference TRBV28 and TRBJ2-7, is DVKVTQSSRYLVKRTGEKVFLECVQDMDHENMFWYRQDPGLGLRLIYFSYDVKMKEKGDIPEGYSVSREKKERFSLILESASTNQTSMYLCASSLFPGQGYEQYFGPGTRLTVT.

This clonotype was found many times. This sequence joins TRBV7-2 and TRBJ2-1; either TRBD1 or TRBD2 may fit D (5 bases each). Germline assignment: CDR1 SGHTA and CDR2 FQGNSA. This CDR3 spans 14 amino acids. V was clipped by 2 bases and J by 10 bases, with 15 bases between them. CDR3 DNA: TGTGCCAGCAGCTTAAATAGGGGATCGGGGGAGCAGTTCTTC. Amino acid sequence: CASSLNRGSGEQFF.

This sequence joins TRBV20-1 and TRBJ2-7; 7 positions agree with TRBD1. The CDR3 is 17 amino acids. With 6 bases clipped from V and 3 bases from J, the junction kept 20 bases outside the gene matches. Germline V gene data show CDR1 as DFQATT and CDR2 as SNEGSKA (reference sequence). CDR3 amino acids: CSAVGQVAELLGYEQYF. In DNA form, the CDR3 reads TGCAGTGCCGTAGGACAGGTCGCCGAATTACTAGGCTACGAGCAGTACTTC.

The gene calls are TRBV9 and TRBJ1-1; D possibly corresponds to TRBD1 (5 bases). V shed 0 bases and J shed 1 base, with 13 bases lying between them. This CDR3 region has 16 residues. Germline V gene sequence: CDR1 SGDLS, CDR2 YYNGEE. Here the CDR3 reads CASSVGWGRWNTEAFF. CDR3 coding DNA: TGTGCCAGCAGCGTAGGCTGGGGGAGATGGAACACTGAAGCTTTCTTT.

This clonotype was detected only a few times. J is TRBJ2-1 and V is TRBV29-1; 8 nucleotides agree with TRBD2. CDR3 length equals 14 residues. V shed 6 bases and J 4 bases; nucleotides not matched to a gene: 8. CDR1 SQVTM and CDR2 ANQGSEA come from the germline V gene. CDR3 DNA sequence: TGCAGCGTCCAAGGCCTAGCGGGTTACAATGAGCAGTTCTTC. This encodes CSVQGLAGYNEQFF.

This clonotype was picked up many times. The J gene is TRBJ1-5, the V gene TRBV11-2; TRBD1 matches at 10 bases. The CDR3 consists of 17 residues. With V trimmed by 3 bases and J by 0 bases, 5 bases remained unmatched. Germline CDR1 and CDR2: SGHAT and FQNNGV. The CDR3 spells CASSLGTGVYSNQPQHF. The CDR3 DNA sequence: TGTGCCAGCAGCTTGGGGACAGGGGTTTATAGCAATCAGCCCCAGCATTTT.

This clonotype appeared many times. The CDR3, as DNA: TGTGCCAGCAGCTTACCGGGACAGGGACAGTACGAGCAGTACTTC. Amino acids: CASSLPGQGQYEQYF. This rearrangement joins TRBV13 to TRBJ2-7; the match to TRBD1 covers 9 bases. With V trimmed by 2 bases and J by 4 bases, 6 bases remained unmatched. Germline V gene data show CDR1 as PRHDT and CDR2 as FYEKMQ (reference sequence). The CDR3 totals 15 residues.

The chain carries TRBV3-2 and TRBJ2-5; TRBD1 is the table's D call and was not checked against the DNA. TRBV3-2 is tagged as a pseudogene. CDR3 length: 13 residues. This CDR3 is CASSQGPGGDQYF. The CDR3 coding sequence is TGTGCCAGCAGCCAAGGGCCCGGGGGAGACCAGTACTTC.

This clonotype was recorded many times. The rearrangement joins TRBV11-2 to TRBJ2-7, with D perhaps TRBD1 (5 bases). The CDR3 is 17 amino acids. CDR1 and CDR2 from the germline V gene are SGHAT and FQNNGV. The V gene lost 0 bases and the J gene lost 0 bases, with 15 bases spanning the gap. CDR3 loop: CASSLDWATVSSYEQYF. The CDR3, as DNA: TGTGCCAGCAGCTTAGATTGGGCGACAGTCAGCTCCTACGAGCAGTACTTC.

This clonotype has just a few counts. V usage is TRBV29-1 and J usage is TRBJ1-2; no firm D call. CDR1 and CDR2 (germline): SQVTM, ANQGSEA. V lost 3 bases and J 8 bases, leaving 4 bases between the germline ends. The CDR3 is 9 amino acids. The CDR3 bases are TGCAGCGTTGACGAAGGCTACACCTTC. Translated, it gives CSVDEGYTF.

The chain joins TRBV4-2 to TRBJ1-2; 9 bases are shared with TRBD1. The CDR3 is 16 residues long. Germline V gene lookup returns CDR1 LGHNA and CDR2 YNFKEQ. V dropped 1 base and J dropped 3; count of bases not matched to a gene: 6. DNA of the CDR3: TGTGCCAGCAGCCAAGCTACGGGACAGGGTGACTATGGCTACACCTTC. It translates to CASSQATGQGDYGYTF.

This clonotype has a count of ten or more. This chain links TRBV12-3 or TRBV12-4 with TRBJ1-6; no clear D gene. V lost 6 bases and J 9 bases, leaving 18 bases between the germline ends. The CDR3 runs 15 residues. CDR3 in DNA: TGTGCCAGCAGATTCGGCGGGCAGTTTGGTTCACCCCTCCACTTT. Translating it yields CASRFGGQFGSPLHF.

This clonotype was counted between two and nine times. This clone may be a read error of a much larger clone one base away. V and J are TRBV28 and TRBJ1-1; D gene uncertain. The germline V and J ends were trimmed by 3 bases and 6 bases, with 17 bases remaining between them. Per the germline V gene, CDR1 is MDHEN and CDR2 is SYDVKM. There are 15 residues in the CDR3. Here the CDR3 reads CASSFVLFGSSEAFF. CDR3 DNA sequence: TGTGCCAGCAGTTTTGTTCTTTTTGGGTCCTCTGAAGCTTTCTTT.

This clonotype has more than one count but fewer than ten. At one end the junction does not follow the germline gene, possibly because of a read error. V usage is TRBV6-1 and J usage is TRBJ1-2; weak D call: TRBD1 (5 bases). Germline CDR1 MNHNS, CDR2 SASEGT. The CDR3 totals 14 residues. The CDR3 loop reads CASSEASLVRGYAF. As DNA, the CDR3 is TGTGCCAGCAGTGAAGCGAGTCTCGTTCGGGGCTACGCCTTC.

Ten or more counts support this clonotype. This sequence joins TRBV28 and TRBJ2-7; 9 positions match TRBD1. J lost 3 bases, V lost 3 bases, and 3 bases had no gene match. The CDR3 covers 14 residues. Germline V gives CDR1 MDHEN, CDR2 SYDVKM. For the CDR3, the DNA is TGTGCCAGCAGTTTTGGGACAGGGTACTACGAGCAGTACTTC. Translated: CASSFGTGYYEQYF.

A single count supports this clonotype. The V call is TRBV9, the J call TRBJ2-1, with 9 bases lining up with TRBD1. The trim removed 4 bases at V and 6 bases at J, leaving 11 bases unmatched. Germline V gene lookup returns CDR1 SGDLS and CDR2 YYNGEE. The CDR3 spans 16 residues. The CDR3 loop is CASSLLGTGPGNEQFF. The CDR3 DNA sequence: TGTGCCAGCAGCTTACTGGGGACAGGGCCAGGCAATGAGCAGTTCTTC.

This clonotype has a count of ten or more. J is TRBJ2-7 and V is TRBV30; no definite D call. V lost 0 bases to trimming and J lost 6 bases, with 12 bases between them. This CDR3 comprises 13 residues. Per germline, CDR1 GTSNPN and CDR2 SVGIG (reference sequence). The CDR3 DNA sequence: TGTGCCTGGAGTGTGGCCGATACGGGCGAGCAGTACTTC. This gives the protein CAWSVADTGEQYF.

This clonotype has a count of ten or more. The chain joins TRBV2 to TRBJ2-7; D possibly corresponds to TRBD2 (5 bases). The V gene lost 7 bases and the J gene lost 0 bases, with 10 bases spanning the gap. The CDR3 sequence is 13 residues long. Germline values: CDR1 SNHLY, CDR2 FYNNEI. Here the CDR3 reads CASIGEGSYEQYF. The DNA of the CDR3 is TGTGCCAGCATAGGTGAGGGCTCCTACGAGCAGTACTTC. Based on the CDR3 plus reference TRBV2 and TRBJ2-7, the full variable domain is EPEVTQTPSHQVTQMGQEVILRCVPISNHLYFYWYRQILGQKVEFLVSFYNNEISEKSEIFDDQFSVERPDGSNFTLKIRSTKLEDSAMYFCASIGEGSYEQYFGPGTRLTVT.

This clonotype has a count of ten or more. The chain joins TRBV6-6 to TRBJ2-7; maybe TRBD1 (6 bases). The CDR3 has 16 amino acids. V was shortened by 2 bases and J by 0 bases, with 14 bases between the two germline ends. Germline lookup yields CDR1 MNHNY and CDR2 SVGAGI (reference sequence). CDR3 coding DNA: TGTGCCAGCAGTTACGTAGATGGGGGCGACTCCTACGAGCAGTACTTC. Protein product: CASSYVDGGDSYEQYF.

Remarks on this clonotype: The junction departs from the called germline gene at one end, perhaps through a read error. CDR3 amino acids: CASILVSTDTQYF. CDR3 nucleotides: TGTGCCAGCATCTTAGTTAGCACAGATACGCAGTATTTT. The chain recombines TRBV13 with TRBJ2-3; D not resolved. In germline, CDR1 is PRHDT, CDR2 FYEKMQ (reference sequence). This CDR3 comprises 13 residues.

The chain joins TRBV27 to TRBJ2-3; either TRBD1 or TRBD2 may supply D (5 bases each). The germline V and J ends were trimmed by 3 bases and 6 bases, with 19 bases remaining between them. In germline, CDR1 is MNHEY, CDR2 SMNVEV (reference sequence). The CDR3 loop spans 16 amino acids. CDR3 DNA: TGTGCCAGCAGTTTTAGTGGGGACGCTCCGGGCGATACGCAGTATTTT. Amino acids: CASSFSGDAPGDTQYF.